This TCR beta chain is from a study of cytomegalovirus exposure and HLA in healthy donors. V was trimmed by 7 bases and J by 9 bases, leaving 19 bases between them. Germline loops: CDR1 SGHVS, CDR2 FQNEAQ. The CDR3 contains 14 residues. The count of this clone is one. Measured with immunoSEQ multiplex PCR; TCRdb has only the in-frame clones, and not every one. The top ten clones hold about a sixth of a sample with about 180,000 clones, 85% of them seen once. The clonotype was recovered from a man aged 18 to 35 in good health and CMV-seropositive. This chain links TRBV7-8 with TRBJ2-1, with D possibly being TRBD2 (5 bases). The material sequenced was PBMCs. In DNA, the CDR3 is TGTGCCAGCACCCAAGAGAGGGTCCTCGGTGAGCAGTTCTTC. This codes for CASTQERVLGEQFF.